This T cell receptor beta chain came from a study of T cells in Graves' hyperthyroidism and ophthalmopathy. General observations from the study: Most clonotypes expanded in thyroid above 0.001 were likewise present in blood. The model's output predicted ophthalmopathy at a median of about 6.5 months prior to onset.

The TCR beta CDR3 regions underwent amplification using RNA transcripts as the source. TCR CDR3 regions were first amplified by RT-PCR with HTBI primers. MiXCR, applied by TCRdb to the multiplex PCR reads, yields one record per CDR3 protein. The sample carries about 250,000 distinct CDR3 sequences, approximately 24% recorded once. Ophthalmopathy patients all had a Clinical Activity Score of at least 3, a NOSPECS grade of at least 4 and disease under 3 months old. Thyroid ultrasound and orbital computed tomography, with clinical symptoms and serum thyroxine and TRAb, informed diagnoses. CDR1 and CDR2 from the germline V gene are MNHEY and SVGAGI. This CDR3 is built from 14 residues. V gave up 2 bases and J gave up 3 bases; unmatched junction bases: 0. This clonotype was detected a few times. Its antigen is unidentified.

This chain joins TRBV6-5 and TRBJ2-7; 11 positions agree with TRBD2. This receptor was obtained from a woman between 35 and 50 years old with Graves' ophthalmopathy. The sequenced sample was blood. Here the CDR3 DNA reads TGTGCCAGCAGTTACGGGACTAGCGGCTACGAGCAGTACTTC. It codes for CASSYGTSGYEQYF.